This T cell receptor beta chain was obtained from a study of circulating CD8 cells and anti-PD-1 response in melanoma. Live CD3+CD8+TCRalphabeta+ cells were sorted into four subsets by PD-1 and/or TIGIT. Study observations and caveats: Some patients were treatment-naive; others were previously treated.

TCR libraries were prepared from around 14 ng of total RNA with the QIAseq Immune Repertoire TCR panel. TCRdb redid the calling of the reads with MiXCR, one entry per CDR3 protein. Altogether 1,500 to 2,000 distinct CDR3 sequences are present, around 6.6% being singletons, with the ten largest covering roughly 3%. Germline CDR1 SGHKS, CDR2 YYEKEE (reference sequence). CDR3 size: 13 residues. Trimming removed 0 bases at V and 4 bases at J, with 7 bases between. This clonotype is categorized as medium-sized. Its antigen remains unknown. The chain uses TRBV5-5 and TRBJ1-1; D might be TRBD1 (5 bases). This sequence originates from a human donor with melanoma. The sequenced sample was CD8+ T cells from PBMCs, obtained at baseline or after one month of anti-PD-1 therapy (not recorded which). CDR3 loop: CASSLAGSTEAFF. The CDR3 nucleotides are TGTGCCAGCAGCTTGGCAGGGTCCACTGAAGCTTTCTTT. The variable domain in full, completed from reference TRBV5-5 and TRBJ1-1, reads DAGVTQSPTHLIKTRGQQVTLRCSPISGHKSVSWYQQVLGQGPQFIFQYYEKEERGRGNFPDRFSARQFPNYSSELNVNALLLGDSALYLCASSLAGSTEAFFGQGTRLTVV.